The 21 T cell receptor beta chains below were found in one sample sequenced in a study of T cells in Graves' hyperthyroidism and ophthalmopathy. Amplification targeted TCR beta CDR3 regions from RNA transcripts. The HTBI set primed first-round TCR CDR3 RT-PCR. A single record per CDR3 protein comes from TCRdb applying MiXCR to the multiplex PCR reads. Altogether 450,000 to 700,000 distinct CDR3 sequences are present, about 45% being singletons, with the ten largest covering over 15%. Sequencing input: peripheral blood or thyroid tissue (not recorded which). These receptors all come from an adult woman with Graves' disease, either hyperthyroidism or ophthalmopathy (not recorded which).

This clonotype showed up just a few times. This chain links TRBV7-9 with TRBJ2-3; D is unclear. V was cut by 1 base and J by 2 bases, with 10 bases left in between. This CDR3 is 15 amino acids long. Germline CDR1 reads SEHNR; CDR2 reads FQNEAQ (reference sequence). CDR3 region: CASSLVLFDTDTQYF. CDR3 DNA sequence: TGTGCCAGCAGCTTAGTTCTTTTCGACACAGATACGCAGTATTTT.

This rearrangement joins TRBV20-1 to TRBJ2-7; D unclear. V lost 2 bases and J lost 5, with 10 bases in between. CDR1 and CDR2 from the germline V gene are DFQATT and SNEGSKA (reference sequence). CDR3 length equals 12 residues. CDR3: CSARRVGDEQYF. Written as DNA, the CDR3 is TGCAGTGCTAGAAGGGTTGGGGACGAGCAGTACTTC.

With regard to this clonotype: Since the CDR3 does not end with the conserved phenylalanine or tryptophan, this likely comes from a read error. No DNA is shown, since the ends of the CDR3 on it are uncertain; the CDR3 is the one TCRdb lists. The V call is TRBV7-9, the J call TRBJ2-7; no check of the table's D call, TRBD1, against the DNA was made. The germline gives CDR1 SEHNR, CDR2 FQNEAQ (reference sequence). Ends included, the CDR3 has 9 residues. This CDR3 is CASSEGRFS.

CDR3 region: CASSTEAGTKAVYEQYF. CDR3 DNA: TGTGCCAGCAGCACTGAGGCCGGGACCAAAGCGGTTTACGAGCAGTACTTC. The chain carries TRBV7-9 and TRBJ2-7; D is tentatively TRBD1 or TRBD2 (5 bases each). The CDR3 loop spans 17 amino acids. Germline-derived CDR1 and CDR2 are SEHNR and FQNEAQ (reference sequence). The ends were cut back, 5 bases at V and 4 bases at J, with 24 bases in the middle.

The chain uses TRBV29-1 and TRBJ1-1; 12 bases are a match to TRBD1. Germline CDR1 and CDR2: SQVTM and ANQGSEA. The junction had 4 bases not matched to a gene; V was cut back by 7 bases and J by 1 base. There are 14 residues in the CDR3. In DNA, the CDR3 is TGCAGCGCCGGGACAGGGGGCGGGAACACTGAAGCTTTCTTT. This translates into CSAGTGGGNTEAFF.

This chain connects TRBV6-2 or TRBV6-3 to TRBJ2-7, with a weak D call TRBD1 (6 bases). The CDR3 loop spans 14 amino acids. V was clipped by 5 bases and J by 6 bases, with 17 bases between them. Germline CDR1 and CDR2: MNHEY and SVGEGT. CDR3 residues: CASSPRTATSEQYF. The CDR3 region has the DNA TGTGCCAGCAGTCCCCGGACAGCCACTAGCGAGCAGTACTTC.

This chain links TRBV20-1 with TRBJ2-7; a weak D match, TRBD2 (5 bases). Per the germline V gene, CDR1 is DFQATT and CDR2 is SNEGSKA (reference sequence). This CDR3 is 13 amino acids long. The V gene lost 3 bases and the J gene lost 2 bases, with 11 bases spanning the gap. The CDR3 loop is CSASPIGAYEQYF. The CDR3 DNA sequence: TGCAGTGCTAGCCCGATCGGGGCCTACGAGCAGTACTTC.

The V and J genes are TRBV7-8 and TRBJ2-5; D possibly corresponds to TRBD1 (6 bases). Trimming pared 3 bases from V and 4 bases from J, leaving 18 bases between. Germline V lookup: CDR1 SGHVS, CDR2 FQNEAQ. This CDR3 region has 16 residues. The CDR3 protein is CASSFRENRVRETQYF. The CDR3, as DNA: TGTGCCAGCAGCTTCAGGGAGAACAGGGTTCGAGAGACCCAGTACTTC.

V usage is TRBV30 and J usage is TRBJ1-2; D is unclear. The CDR3 has 10 residues. Germline CDR1 is GTSNPN and CDR2 is SVGIG (reference sequence). With 3 bases removed from V and 8 bases from J, the gap between germline ends came to 7 bases. The CDR3 DNA reads as TGTGCCTGGAGGGAGGACGGCTACACCTTC. Translated, it gives CAWREDGYTF.

For this clonotype: The conserved final phenylalanine or tryptophan is absent from the CDR3, which likely points to a read error. No DNA is shown, since the ends of the CDR3 on it are uncertain; the CDR3 is the one TCRdb lists. The chain is built from TRBV12-3 or TRBV12-4 and TRBJ1-3; the D call TRBD1 from the table was never checked on the DNA. A total of 8 residues make up the CDR3, ends included. CDR3: CASSATGT.

V gene TRBV7-9 combines with J gene TRBJ2-3; unclear D gene. V lost 0 bases and J lost 2, with 9 bases in between. Germline assignment: CDR1 SEHNR and CDR2 FQNEAQ (reference sequence). The CDR3 has 15 residues. The DNA of the CDR3 is TGTGCCAGCAGCTTAGCGGTCAGCAACACAGATACGCAGTATTTT. Its translation: CASSLAVSNTDTQYF.

The chain has TRBV20-1 and TRBJ1-6; D is ambiguous. Germline-derived CDR1 and CDR2 are DFQATT and SNEGSKA (reference sequence). The CDR3 contains 15 residues. V was pared by 2 bases and J by 4 bases, with 12 bases between. The CDR3, as DNA: TGCAGTGCTAGACCCCGGACCGGGTATAATTCACCCCTCCACTTT. It codes for CSARPRTGYNSPLHF.

The V gene is TRBV7-9, the J gene TRBJ1-5; D is perhaps TRBD1 (6 bases). The germline gives CDR1 SEHNR, CDR2 FQNEAQ (reference sequence). The CDR3 contains 16 residues. Between the trimmed V and J ends, which lost 6 bases and 5 bases, there was a span of 20 bases. The CDR3 protein is CASSPSSDRPDQPQHF. The CDR3 DNA follows: TGTGCCAGCAGTCCTTCTTCCGACAGGCCCGATCAGCCCCAGCATTTT.

A note on this clonotype: One end of the junction varies from germline; a read error may be responsible. J is TRBJ1-3 and V is TRBV10-3; tentatively, D is TRBD1 (5 bases). The CDR3 is made up of 16 amino acids. Per germline, CDR1 ENHRY and CDR2 SYGVKD. This CDR3 reads CATSDPGTPRGYTIYF. The CDR3 bases are TGTGCCACCAGTGACCCGGGGACTCCTCGTGGCTACACCATATATTTT.

This clonotype came up many times. This rearrangement joins TRBV15 to TRBJ1-6, with D possibly TRBD1 on 5 matching bases. The germline CDR1 and CDR2 sequences are LNHNV and YYDKDF (reference sequence). V was shortened by 0 bases and J by 7 bases, with 10 bases between the two germline ends. CDR3 length equals 15 residues. CDR3 amino acids: CATSRETGGNSPLHF. CDR3 DNA: TGTGCCACCAGCAGAGAAACCGGGGGAAATTCACCCCTCCACTTT.

This clonotype was counted many times. The CDR3 bases are TGCGCCAGCAGCCTACAGGGTCATAATTCACCCCTCCACTTT. Translated: CASSLQGHNSPLHF. This chain joins TRBV5-1 and TRBJ1-6, with a possible D match to TRBD1 (6 bases). Trimming stripped 4 bases from V and 5 bases from J, with 10 bases between. The CDR3 is made up of 14 amino acids. Germline V gives CDR1 SGHRS, CDR2 YFSETQ.

This clonotype was detected many times. The chain joins TRBV6-5 to TRBJ1-5; D gene unclear. Germline loops: CDR1 MNHEY, CDR2 SVGAGI. This CDR3 spans 16 amino acids. V dropped 6 bases and J dropped 0 bases, with 15 bases sitting between them. The CDR3 DNA sequence: TGTGCCAGCAGCCTACGGGCGGGATATAGCAATCAGCCCCAGCATTTT. Protein: CASSLRAGYSNQPQHF.

In DNA, the CDR3 is TGCAGTGCTAGAGATGACCCGGAGAACGCTGGAAACACCATATATTTT. Its protein is CSARDDPENAGNTIYF. This rearrangement joins TRBV20-1 to TRBJ1-3, with unresolved D. The CDR3 contains 16 residues. The germline V gene has CDR1 DFQATT and CDR2 SNEGSKA (reference sequence). V lost 0 bases and J lost 2, with 14 bases in between.

A few counts support this clonotype. The J gene is TRBJ1-1, the V gene TRBV12-3 or TRBV12-4, with D possibly TRBD1 on 6 matching bases. This CDR3 spans 13 amino acids. V dropped 4 bases and J dropped 7 bases, with 13 bases sitting between them. The CDR3 here is CASSWPGHVEAFF. CDR3 sequence (DNA): TGTGCCAGCAGTTGGCCGGGACACGTTGAAGCTTTCTTT.

The V gene is TRBV27, the J gene TRBJ1-4; 7 bases are shared with TRBD1. The V gene's germline CDR1 is MNHEY and CDR2 SMNVEV (reference sequence). V trimming: 2 bases; J trimming: 8 bases; junction bases outside the gene matches: 5. CDR3 length: 14 residues. DNA of the CDR3: TGTGCCAGCAGTTTAGGGAGCAGGGGGGAAAAACTGTTTTTT. Translation: CASSLGSRGEKLFF.

The CDR3 DNA follows: TGTGCCATCAGTGGCAGGGGACAAGAGACCCAGTACTTC. As protein: CAISGRGQETQYF. The V call is TRBV10-3, the J call TRBJ2-5; tentative D call: TRBD1 (6 bases). Germline CDR1 ENHRY, CDR2 SYGVKD. Trimming stripped 4 bases from V and 2 bases from J, with 8 bases between. The CDR3 is made up of 13 amino acids.